This T cell receptor (beta chain) came from a study of blood T cell repertoires in COVID-19. V dropped 0 bases and J dropped 5 bases, with 13 bases sitting between them. The germline V gene encodes CDR1 LGHNA and CDR2 YSLEER. This CDR3 spans 16 amino acids. Some clones are missing from TCRdb's copy, which holds only in-frame ones; the method was immunoSEQ multiplex PCR. The sample records 43,000 or so clones, roughly 86% being singletons. The clonotype was recovered from a man in his 60s with active COVID-19. The material sequenced was peripheral blood. V gene TRBV4-3 combines with J gene TRBJ1-4; D not certain. CDR3 coding DNA: TGCGCCAGCAGCCAAGATCCAGGCCAGAACAATGAAAAACTGTTTTTT. Protein product: CASSQDPGQNNEKLFF.